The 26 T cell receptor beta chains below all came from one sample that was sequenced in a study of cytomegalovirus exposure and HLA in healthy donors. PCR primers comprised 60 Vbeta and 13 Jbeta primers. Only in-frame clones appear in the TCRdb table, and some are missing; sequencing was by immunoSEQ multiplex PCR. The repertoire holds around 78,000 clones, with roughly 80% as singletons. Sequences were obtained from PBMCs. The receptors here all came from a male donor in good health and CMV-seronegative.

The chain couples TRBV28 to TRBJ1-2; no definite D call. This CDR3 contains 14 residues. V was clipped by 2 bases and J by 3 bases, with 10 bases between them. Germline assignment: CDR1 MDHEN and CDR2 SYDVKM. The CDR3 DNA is TGTGCCAGCAGTTTAACGGGAGCCTACTATGGCTACACCTTC. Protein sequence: CASSLTGAYYGYTF.

The CDR3 loop is CASSPAGTGRGEYF. CDR3 coding DNA: TGCGCCAGCAGCCCGGCGGGGACAGGTCGAGGCGAGTACTTC. The genes are TRBV5-1 and TRBJ2-7; 8 bases align to TRBD1. V shed 4 bases and J 11 bases; nucleotides not matched to a gene: 14. CDR1 and CDR2 from the germline V gene are SGHRS and YFSETQ. The CDR3 contains 14 residues.

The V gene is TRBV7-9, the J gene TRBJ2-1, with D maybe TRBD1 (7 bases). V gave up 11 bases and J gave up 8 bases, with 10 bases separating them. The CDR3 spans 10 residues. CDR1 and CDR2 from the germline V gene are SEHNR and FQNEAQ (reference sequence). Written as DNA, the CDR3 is TGTGCCCAGGGGGGATATGAGCAGTTCTTC. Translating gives CAQGGYEQFF. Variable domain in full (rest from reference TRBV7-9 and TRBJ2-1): DTGVSQNPRHKITKRGQNVTFRCDPISEHNRLYWYRQTLGQGPEFLTYFQNEAQLEKSRLLSDRFSAERPKGSFSTLEIQRTEQGDSAMYLCAQGGYEQFFGPGTRLTVL.

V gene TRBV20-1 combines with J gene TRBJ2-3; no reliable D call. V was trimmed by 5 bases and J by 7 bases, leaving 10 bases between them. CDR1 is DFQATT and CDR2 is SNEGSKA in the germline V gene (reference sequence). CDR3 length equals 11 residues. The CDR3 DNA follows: TGCAGTGCTGGGCGCTCCAATACGCAGTATTTT. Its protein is CSAGRSNTQYF.

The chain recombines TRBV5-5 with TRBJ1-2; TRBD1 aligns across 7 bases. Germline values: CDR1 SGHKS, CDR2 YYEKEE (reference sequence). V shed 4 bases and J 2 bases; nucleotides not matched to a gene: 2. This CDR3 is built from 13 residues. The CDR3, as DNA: TGTGCCAGCAGCATGGGACAGAACTATGGCTACACCTTC. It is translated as CASSMGQNYGYTF.

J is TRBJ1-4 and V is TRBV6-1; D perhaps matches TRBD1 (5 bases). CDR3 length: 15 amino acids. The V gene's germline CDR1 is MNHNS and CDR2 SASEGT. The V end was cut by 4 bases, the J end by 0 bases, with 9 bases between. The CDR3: CASSGDSTTNEKLFF. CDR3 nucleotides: TGTGCCAGCAGTGGCGACAGCACAACTAATGAAAAACTGTTTTTT.

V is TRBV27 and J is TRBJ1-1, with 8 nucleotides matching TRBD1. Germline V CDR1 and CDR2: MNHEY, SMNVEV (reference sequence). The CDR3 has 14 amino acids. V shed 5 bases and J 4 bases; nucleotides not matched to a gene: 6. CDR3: CASSDLTGVTEAFF. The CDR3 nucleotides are TGTGCCAGCAGTGATCTGACAGGGGTCACTGAAGCTTTCTTT.

The CDR3 nucleotides read TGCGCCAGCAGCCAAGCTGTGTGGGAGGGTAGCGGAGAGACCCAGTACTTC. This gives the protein CASSQAVWEGSGETQYF. This chain links TRBV4-1 with TRBJ2-5, with 7 bases fitting TRBD2. This CDR3 has 17 residues. The V gene's germline CDR1 is MGHRA and CDR2 YSYEKL. After removal of 1 base from V and 4 bases from J, the junction contained 12 bases not matched to a gene.

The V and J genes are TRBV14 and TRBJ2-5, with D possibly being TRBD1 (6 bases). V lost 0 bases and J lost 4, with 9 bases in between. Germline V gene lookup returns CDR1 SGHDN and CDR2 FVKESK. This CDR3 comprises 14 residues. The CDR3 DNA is TGTGCCAGCAGCCAAGATCAGGGGATAGAGACCCAGTACTTC. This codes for CASSQDQGIETQYF.

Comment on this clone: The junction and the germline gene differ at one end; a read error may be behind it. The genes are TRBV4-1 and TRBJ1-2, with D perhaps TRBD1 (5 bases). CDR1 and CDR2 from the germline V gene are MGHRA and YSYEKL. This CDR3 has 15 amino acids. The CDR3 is CASSQDSPTVYGYPF. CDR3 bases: TGCGCCAGCAGCCAAGATTCCCCGACAGTCTATGGCTACCCCTTC.

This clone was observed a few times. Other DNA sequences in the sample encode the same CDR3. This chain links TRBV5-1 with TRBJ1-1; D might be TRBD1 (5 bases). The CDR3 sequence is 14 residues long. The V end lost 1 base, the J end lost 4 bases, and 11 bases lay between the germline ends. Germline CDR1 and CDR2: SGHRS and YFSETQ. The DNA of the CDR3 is TGCGCCAGCAGCTTGTCCGGGGGTGGCACTGAAGCTTTCTTT. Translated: CASSLSGGGTEAFF.

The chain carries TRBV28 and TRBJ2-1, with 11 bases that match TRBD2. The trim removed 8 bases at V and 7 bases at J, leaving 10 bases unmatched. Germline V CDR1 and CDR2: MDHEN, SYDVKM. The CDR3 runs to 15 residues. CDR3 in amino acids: CASSRVAGGMNEQFF. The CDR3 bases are TGTGCCAGCTCCCGGGTAGCGGGAGGGATGAATGAGCAGTTCTTC.

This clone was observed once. In nucleotides, the CDR3 is TGCGCCAGCAGCGTACAGGGGGCCGCTGAAGCTTTCTTT. Translation gives CASSVQGAAEAFF. The chain is built from TRBV10-1 and TRBJ1-1; 9 bases align to TRBD1. Germline loops: CDR1 WNHNN, CDR2 SYGVQD (reference sequence). The CDR3 extends over 13 amino acids. Germline trimming cut 6 bases from V and 6 bases from J; bases unmatched to any gene: 5.

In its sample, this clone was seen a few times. CDR3 sequence: CASSLAGQYTDTQYF. The DNA of the CDR3 is TGTGCCAGCAGCTTAGCGGGACAGTACACAGATACGCAGTATTTT. This chain links TRBV7-3 with TRBJ2-3; the D gene is possibly TRBD1 (7 bases). This CDR3 has 15 residues. Germline-derived CDR1 and CDR2 are SGHTA and FQGTGA. Between the trimmed V and J ends, which lost 2 bases and 2 bases, there was a span of 11 bases.

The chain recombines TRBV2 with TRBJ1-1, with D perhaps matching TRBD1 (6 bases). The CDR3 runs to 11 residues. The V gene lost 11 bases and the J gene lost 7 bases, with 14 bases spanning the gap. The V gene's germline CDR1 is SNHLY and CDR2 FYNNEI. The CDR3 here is CAQGQNYEAFF. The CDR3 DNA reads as TGTGCCCAGGGGCAGAACTATGAAGCTTTCTTT.

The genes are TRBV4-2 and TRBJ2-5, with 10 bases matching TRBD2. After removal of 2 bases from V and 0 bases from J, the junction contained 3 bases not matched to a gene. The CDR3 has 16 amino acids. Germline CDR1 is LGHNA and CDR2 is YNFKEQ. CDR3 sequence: CASSQRTSGHQETQYF. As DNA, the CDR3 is TGTGCCAGCAGCCAACGGACTAGCGGCCACCAAGAGACCCAGTACTTC.

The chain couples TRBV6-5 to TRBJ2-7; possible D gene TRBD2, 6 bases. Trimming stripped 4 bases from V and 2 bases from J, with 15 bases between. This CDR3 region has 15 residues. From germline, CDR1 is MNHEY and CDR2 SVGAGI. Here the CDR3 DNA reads TGTGCCAGCAGTTCTTCTGGGACTGGAACCTACGAGCAGTACTTC. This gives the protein CASSSSGTGTYEQYF.

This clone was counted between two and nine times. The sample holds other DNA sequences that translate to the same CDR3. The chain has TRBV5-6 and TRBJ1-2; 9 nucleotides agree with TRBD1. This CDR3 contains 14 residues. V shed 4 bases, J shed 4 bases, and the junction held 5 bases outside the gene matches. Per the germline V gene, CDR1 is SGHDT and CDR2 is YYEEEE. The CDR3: CASSLGTGPYGYTF. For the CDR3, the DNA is TGTGCCAGCAGCCTCGGGACAGGGCCCTATGGCTACACCTTC.

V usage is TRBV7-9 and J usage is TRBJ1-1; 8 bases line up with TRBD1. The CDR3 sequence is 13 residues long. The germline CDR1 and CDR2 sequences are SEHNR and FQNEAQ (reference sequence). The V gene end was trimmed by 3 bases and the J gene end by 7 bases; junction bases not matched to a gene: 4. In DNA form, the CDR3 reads TGTGCCAGCAGCTTCCAGGGGGCGGGTGAAGCTTTCTTT. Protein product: CASSFQGAGEAFF.

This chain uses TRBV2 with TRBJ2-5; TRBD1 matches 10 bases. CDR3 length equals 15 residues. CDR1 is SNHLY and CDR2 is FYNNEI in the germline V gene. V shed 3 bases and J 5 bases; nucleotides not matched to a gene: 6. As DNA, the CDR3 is TGTGCCAGCAGTGACGCCGGGACAGGGGATGAGACCCAGTACTTC. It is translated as CASSDAGTGDETQYF.

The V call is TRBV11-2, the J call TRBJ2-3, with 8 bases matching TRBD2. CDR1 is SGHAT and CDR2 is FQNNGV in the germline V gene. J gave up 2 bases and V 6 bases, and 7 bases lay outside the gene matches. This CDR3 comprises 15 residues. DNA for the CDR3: TGTGCCAGCAGACTAGAGCGGGGGTTCACAGATACGCAGTATTTT. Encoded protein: CASRLERGFTDTQYF.

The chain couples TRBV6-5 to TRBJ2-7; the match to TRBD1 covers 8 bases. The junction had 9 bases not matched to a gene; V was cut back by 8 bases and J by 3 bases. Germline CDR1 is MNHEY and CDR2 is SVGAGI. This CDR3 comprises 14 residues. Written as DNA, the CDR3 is TGTGCCAGCCGGCAGGGGGCCGGAAACTACGAGCAGTACTTC. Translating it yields CASRQGAGNYEQYF.

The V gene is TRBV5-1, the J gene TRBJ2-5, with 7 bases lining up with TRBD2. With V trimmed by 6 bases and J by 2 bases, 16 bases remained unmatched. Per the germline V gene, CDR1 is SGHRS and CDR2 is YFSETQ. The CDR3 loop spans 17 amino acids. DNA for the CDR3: TGCGCCAGCAATCTTGGGCTAGCGGTCGCCTTACAAGAGACCCAGTACTTC. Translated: CASNLGLAVALQETQYF.

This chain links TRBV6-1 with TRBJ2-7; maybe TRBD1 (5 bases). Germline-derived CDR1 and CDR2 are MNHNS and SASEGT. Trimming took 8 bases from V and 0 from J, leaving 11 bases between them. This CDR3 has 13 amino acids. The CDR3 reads CASGPTASYEQYF. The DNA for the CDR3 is TGTGCCAGCGGACCGACAGCCTCCTACGAGCAGTACTTC.

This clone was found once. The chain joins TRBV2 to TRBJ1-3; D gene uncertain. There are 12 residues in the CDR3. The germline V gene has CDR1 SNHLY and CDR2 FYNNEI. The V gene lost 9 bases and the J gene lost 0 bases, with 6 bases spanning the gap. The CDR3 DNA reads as TGTGCCAGAGCAAGCTCTGGAAACACCATATATTTT. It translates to CARASSGNTIYF.

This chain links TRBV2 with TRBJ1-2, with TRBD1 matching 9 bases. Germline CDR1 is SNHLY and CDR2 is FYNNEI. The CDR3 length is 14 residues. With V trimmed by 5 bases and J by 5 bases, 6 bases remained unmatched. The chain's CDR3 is CASSWDREVYGYTF. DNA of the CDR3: TGTGCCAGCAGTTGGGACAGGGAGGTTTATGGCTACACCTTC.